This T cell receptor beta chain comes out of a study of early T cells in non-severe SARS-CoV-2 infection. Study-level background: Sequencing input comprised bulk RNA from unsorted whole blood; chain pairing was not available. Points from the study as a whole: Sequences matched to VDJdb favored anti-spike CD8 responses, while private and CD4 specificities were missed.

Individual cDNA molecules each received unique molecular identifiers attached to them. TCRdb called the 5' RACE reads again in MiXCR, with one record for every CDR3 protein. The table lists fewer than 85,000 distinct CDR3 sequences, 11% of them singletons. The CDR3 contains 13 residues. Trimming removed 8 bases from V and 5 bases from J, with 15 bases in between. Germline values: CDR1 SEHNR, CDR2 FQNEAQ (reference sequence). This clonotype occurred many times. Its target is not known. V gene TRBV7-9 combines with J gene TRBJ1-2; the D gene is possibly TRBD1 (5 bases). This sample comprised whole blood, obtained at baseline. The sequence derives from an adult who was a healthcare worker with PCR-confirmed SARS-CoV-2 infection or an uninfected control (not recorded which). The CDR3 coding sequence is TGTGCCAGCCGTGGACAAGAAAATTATGGCTACACCTTC. Its protein product is CASRGQENYGYTF.